The clone carrying this T cell receptor (beta chain) appeared many times. No antigen is known for it. This record belongs to a study of breast tumors, draining lymph nodes, adjacent tissues. General observations from the study: Tumor repertoires ranked between lymph nodes and nontumor tissue in diversity, with V and J gene preferences. That most tumor T cells come from lymph nodes remained unproven. Most tumor T cells seemingly derive from lymph node, then expand in tumor.

CDR3 length equals 13 residues. CDR1 is LGHDT and CDR2 is YNNKEL in the germline V gene (reference sequence). Deletions cut 0 bases from V and 10 bases from J, with 10 bases between. TCRdb re-called the multiplex PCR reads with MiXCR, one entry per CDR3 protein. The table includes around 16,000 distinct CDR3 sequences, around 49% detected once. Sequenced input: tumor-adjacent breast tissue. This receptor was obtained from a female donor with breast cancer. Some clones in this sample may be carry-over from other donors' samples. V usage is TRBV3-1 and J usage is TRBJ2-1; no definite D call. The CDR3 DNA sequence: TGTGCCAGCAGCCAAGATGGCGTTCGGGAGCAGTTCTTC. Translation gives CASSQDGVREQFF.